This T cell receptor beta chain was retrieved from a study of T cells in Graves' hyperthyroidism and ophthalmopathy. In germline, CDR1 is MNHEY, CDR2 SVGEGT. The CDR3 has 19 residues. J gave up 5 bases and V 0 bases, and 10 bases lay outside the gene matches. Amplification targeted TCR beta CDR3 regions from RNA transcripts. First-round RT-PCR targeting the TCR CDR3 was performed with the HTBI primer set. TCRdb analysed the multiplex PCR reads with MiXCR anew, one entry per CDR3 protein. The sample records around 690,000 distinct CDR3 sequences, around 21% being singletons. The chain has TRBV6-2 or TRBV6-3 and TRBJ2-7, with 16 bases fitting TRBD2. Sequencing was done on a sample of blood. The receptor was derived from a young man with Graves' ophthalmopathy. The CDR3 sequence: CASSYSTGTSGRALDEQYF. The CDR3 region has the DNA TGTGCCAGCAGTTACTCCACCGGGACTAGCGGGAGGGCCCTCGACGAGCAGTACTTC.